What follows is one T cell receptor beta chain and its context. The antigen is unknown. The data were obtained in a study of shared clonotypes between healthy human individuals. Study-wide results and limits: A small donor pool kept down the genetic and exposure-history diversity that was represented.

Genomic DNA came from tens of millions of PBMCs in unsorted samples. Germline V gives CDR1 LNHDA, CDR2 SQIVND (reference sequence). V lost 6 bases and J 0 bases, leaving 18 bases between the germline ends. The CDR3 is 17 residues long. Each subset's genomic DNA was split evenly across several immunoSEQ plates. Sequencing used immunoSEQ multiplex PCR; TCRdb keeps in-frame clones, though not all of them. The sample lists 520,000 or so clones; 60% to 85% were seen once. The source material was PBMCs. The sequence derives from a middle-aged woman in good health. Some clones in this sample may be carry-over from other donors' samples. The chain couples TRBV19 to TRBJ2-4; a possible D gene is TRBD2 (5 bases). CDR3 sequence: CASRDWTEGLAKNIQYF. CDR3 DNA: TGTGCCAGTAGGGACTGGACGGAAGGACTAGCCAAAAACATTCAGTACTTC.